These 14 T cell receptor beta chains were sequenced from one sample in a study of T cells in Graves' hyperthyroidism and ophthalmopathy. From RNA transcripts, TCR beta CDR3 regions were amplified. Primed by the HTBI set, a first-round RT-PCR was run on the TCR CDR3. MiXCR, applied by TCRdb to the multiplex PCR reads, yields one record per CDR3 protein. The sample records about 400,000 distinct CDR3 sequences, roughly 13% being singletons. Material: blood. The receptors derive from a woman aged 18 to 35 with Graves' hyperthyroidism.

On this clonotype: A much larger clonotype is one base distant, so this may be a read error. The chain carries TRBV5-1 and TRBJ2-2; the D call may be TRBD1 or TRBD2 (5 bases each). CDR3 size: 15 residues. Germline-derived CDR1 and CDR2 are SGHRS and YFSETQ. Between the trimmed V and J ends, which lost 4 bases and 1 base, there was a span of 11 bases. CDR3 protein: CASSQGEGNTGELFF. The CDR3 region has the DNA TGCGCCAGCAGCCAGGGAGAGGGGAACACCGGGGAGCTGTTTTTT.

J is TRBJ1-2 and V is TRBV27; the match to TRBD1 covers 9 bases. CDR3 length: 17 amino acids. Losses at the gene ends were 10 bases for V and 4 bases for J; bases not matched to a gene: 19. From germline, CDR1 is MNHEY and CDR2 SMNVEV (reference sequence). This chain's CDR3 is CATWARDREMNAYGYTF. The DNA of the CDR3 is TGTGCCACCTGGGCCCGGGACAGGGAAATGAATGCCTATGGCTACACCTTC.

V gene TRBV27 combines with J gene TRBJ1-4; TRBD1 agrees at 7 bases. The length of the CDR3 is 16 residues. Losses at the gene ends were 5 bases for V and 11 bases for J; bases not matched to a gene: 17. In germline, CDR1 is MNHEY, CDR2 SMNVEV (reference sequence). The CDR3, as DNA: TGTGCCAGCAGTCTAAAAAGGGGGCGACTAGAAGGGAAACTGTTTTTT. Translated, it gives CASSLKRGRLEGKLFF.

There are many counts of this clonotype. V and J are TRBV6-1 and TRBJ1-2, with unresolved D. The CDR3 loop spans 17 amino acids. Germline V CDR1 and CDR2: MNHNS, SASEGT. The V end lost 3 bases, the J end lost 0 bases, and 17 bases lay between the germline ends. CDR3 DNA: TGTGCCAGCAGTGACTACAGCCTACCGGCTTCTAACTATGGCTACACCTTC. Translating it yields CASSDYSLPASNYGYTF.

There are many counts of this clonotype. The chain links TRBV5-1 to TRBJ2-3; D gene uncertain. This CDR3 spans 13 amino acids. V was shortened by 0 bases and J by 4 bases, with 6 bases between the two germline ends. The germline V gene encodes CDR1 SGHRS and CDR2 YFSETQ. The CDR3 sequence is CASSLVTADTQYF. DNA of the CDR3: TGCGCCAGCAGCTTGGTTACCGCAGATACGCAGTATTTT.

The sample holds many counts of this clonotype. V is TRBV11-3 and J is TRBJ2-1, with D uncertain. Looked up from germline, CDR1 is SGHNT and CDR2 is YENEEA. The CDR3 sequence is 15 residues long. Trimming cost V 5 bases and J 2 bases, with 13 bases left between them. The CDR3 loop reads CASSPGGRAYNEQFF. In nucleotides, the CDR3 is TGTGCCAGCAGCCCCGGCGGCCGAGCCTACAATGAGCAGTTCTTC.

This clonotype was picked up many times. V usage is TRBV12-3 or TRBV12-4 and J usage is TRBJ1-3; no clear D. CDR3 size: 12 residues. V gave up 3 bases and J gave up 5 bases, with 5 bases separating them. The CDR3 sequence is CASSLARNTIYF. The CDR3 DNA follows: TGTGCCAGCAGTTTGGCCCGAAACACCATATATTTT.

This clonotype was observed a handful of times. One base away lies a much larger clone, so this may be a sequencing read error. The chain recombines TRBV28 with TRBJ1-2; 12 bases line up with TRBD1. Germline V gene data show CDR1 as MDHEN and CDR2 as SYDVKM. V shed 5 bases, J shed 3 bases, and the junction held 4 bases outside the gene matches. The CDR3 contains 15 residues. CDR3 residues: CASSEGQGADYGYTF. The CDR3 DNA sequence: TGTGCCAGCAGTGAGGGACAGGGGGCGGACTATGGCTACACCTTC.

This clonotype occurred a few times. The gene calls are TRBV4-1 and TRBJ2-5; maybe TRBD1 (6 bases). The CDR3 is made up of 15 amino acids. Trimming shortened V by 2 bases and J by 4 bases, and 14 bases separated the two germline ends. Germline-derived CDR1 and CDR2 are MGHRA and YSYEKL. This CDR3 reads CASSQRRQGLETQYF. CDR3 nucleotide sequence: TGCGCCAGCAGCCAAAGAAGGCAGGGGTTAGAGACCCAGTACTTC.

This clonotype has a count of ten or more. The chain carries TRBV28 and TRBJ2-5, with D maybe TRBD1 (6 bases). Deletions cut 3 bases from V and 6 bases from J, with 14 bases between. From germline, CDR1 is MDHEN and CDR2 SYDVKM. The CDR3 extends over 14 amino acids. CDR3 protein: CASSLSGEPKTQYF. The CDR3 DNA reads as TGTGCCAGCAGTTTGTCAGGGGAACCCAAGACCCAGTACTTC.

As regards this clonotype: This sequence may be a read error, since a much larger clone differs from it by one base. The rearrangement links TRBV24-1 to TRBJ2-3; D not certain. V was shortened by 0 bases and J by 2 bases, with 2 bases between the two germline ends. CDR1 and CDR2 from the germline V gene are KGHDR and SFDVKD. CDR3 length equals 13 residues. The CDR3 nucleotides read TGTGCCACCAGTGATTTGAACACAGATACGCAGTATTTT. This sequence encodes CATSDLNTDTQYF.

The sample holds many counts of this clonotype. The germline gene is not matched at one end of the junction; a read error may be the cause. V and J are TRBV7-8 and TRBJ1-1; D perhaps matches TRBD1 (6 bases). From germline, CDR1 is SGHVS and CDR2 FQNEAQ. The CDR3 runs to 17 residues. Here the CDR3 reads CASRFDRDTYLNTEAFF. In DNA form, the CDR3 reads TGTGCCAGCCGCTTTGACCGGGACACTTACTTGAACACTGAAGCTTTCTTT. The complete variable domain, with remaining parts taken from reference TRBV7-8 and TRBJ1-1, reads GAGVSQSPRYKVAKRGQDVALRCDPISGHVSLFWYQQALGQGPEFLTYFQNEAQLDKSGLPSDRFFAERPEGSVSTLKIQRTQQEDSAVYLCASRFDRDTYLNTEAFFGQGTRLTVV.

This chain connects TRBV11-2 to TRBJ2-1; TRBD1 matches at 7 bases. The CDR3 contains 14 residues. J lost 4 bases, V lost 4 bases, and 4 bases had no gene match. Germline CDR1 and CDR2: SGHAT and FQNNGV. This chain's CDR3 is CASSSPGQYNEQFF. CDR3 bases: TGTGCCAGCAGCTCCCCGGGACAGTACAATGAGCAGTTCTTC. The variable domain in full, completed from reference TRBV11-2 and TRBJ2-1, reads EAGVAQSPRYKIIEKRQSVAFWCNPISGHATLYWYQQILGQGPKLLIQFQNNGVVDDSQLPKDRFSAERLKGVDSTLKIQPAKLEDSAVYLCASSSPGQYNEQFFGPGTRLTVL.

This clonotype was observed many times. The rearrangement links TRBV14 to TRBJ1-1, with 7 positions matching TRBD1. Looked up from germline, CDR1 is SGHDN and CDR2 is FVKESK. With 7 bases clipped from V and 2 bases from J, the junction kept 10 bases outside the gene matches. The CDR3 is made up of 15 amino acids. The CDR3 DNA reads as TGTGCCAGCACTCGACAGGGCTTGGGTAACACTGAAGCTTTCTTT. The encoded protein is CASTRQGLGNTEAFF.